This is a list of T cell receptor beta chains from one sample in a study of shared T cell receptors in the human thymus. Here immunoSEQ multiplex PCR was the method, and the copy in TCRdb shows in-frame clones only, minus some. The table has about 730,000 clones, around 85% seen once. These sequences were also reported in another study, on human thymus T cells.

Sequencing was done on a sample of thymocytes. The receptors come from a girl in the first two years of life with a congenital heart defect. The CDR3 runs from the conserved cysteine through the conserved F or W. A D gene is named only where the DNA matches it firmly. Clone size is not always given. Where it is, it says once, few, many or a class for expanded clones.

CDR3,DNA,D,V,J,size
CATRQGEYGYTF,TGTGCCACCAGACAGGGGGAGTATGGCTACACCTTC,TRBD1,TRBV28,TRBJ1-2,.
CSVEDRTGEEEWAQYF,TGCAGCGTTGAAGATCGCACAGGCGAGGAAGAGTGGGCCCAGTACTTC,.,TRBV29-1,TRBJ2-5,.
CASSSGVKGSYEQYF,TGTGCCAGCAGCTCGGGGGTGAAGGGCTCCTACGAGCAGTACTTC,.,TRBV5-6,TRBJ2-7,.
CASSPVIAEDSPLHF,TGTGCCAGCTCACCGGTAATCGCGGAGGATTCACCCCTCCACTTT,.,TRBV18,TRBJ1-6,.
CASSLAPGVLTNTGELFF,TGCGCCAGCAGCTTGGCCCCGGGGGTCCTAACAAACACCGGGGAGCTGTTTTTT,.,TRBV5-1,TRBJ2-2,.
CSVRAGGSYTF,TGCAGCGTACGCGCAGGGGGCTCCTACACCTTC,TRBD1,TRBV29-1,TRBJ1-2,.
CASSFSPGSGLHF,TGTGCCAGCAGTTTCTCCCCAGGATCCGGTCTCCACTTT,.,TRBV27,TRBJ1-6,.
CASRNLGSSYNSPLHF,TGTGCCAGCAGGAACCTAGGGAGCTCCTATAATTCACCCCTCCACTTT,.,TRBV5-8,TRBJ1-6,.
CASSLVGDRGPGRSYNEQFF,TGTGCCAGCAGCTTAGTAGGGGACAGGGGGCCCGGTCGCTCCTACAATGAGCAGTTCTTC,TRBD1,TRBV7-8,TRBJ2-1,.
CAISESGLPSSYEQYF,TGTGCCATCAGTGAGTCTGGACTTCCGAGCTCCTACGAGCAGTACTTC,.,TRBV10-3,TRBJ2-7,.
CASGAVYEQYF,TGTGCCAGCGGGGCTGTCTACGAGCAGTACTTC,.,TRBV27,TRBJ2-7,few
CAISTAFGGGPVDTQYF,TGTGCCATCAGTACCGCTTTTGGGGGGGGGCCTGTGGATACGCAGTATTTT,.,TRBV10-3,TRBJ2-3,few
CASSPAAGLSKTQYF,TGTGCCAGCAGCCCGGCGGCGGGGTTATCTAAGACCCAGTACTTC,.,TRBV7-2,TRBJ2-5,.
CASSHRTGVNSGANVLTF,TGTGCCAGCAGCCACCGGACAGGGGTAAACTCTGGGGCCAACGTCCTGACTTTC,TRBD1,TRBV2,TRBJ2-6,.
CASSFQGAYEQYF,TGTGCCAGCAGTTTCCAGGGGGCTTACGAGCAGTACTTC,TRBD1,TRBV28,TRBJ2-7,once
CASSPGTAQPGLRRVQYF,TGTGCCAGCAGCCCGGGGACTGCGCAACCGGGGCTGCGCAGGGTGCAGTACTTC,.,TRBV14,TRBJ2-7,.
CASSGLSIRQGAYGYTF,TGTGCCAGCAGCGGCCTCTCCATTAGACAGGGGGCGTATGGCTACACCTTC,TRBD1,TRBV9,TRBJ1-2,.
CASSGAPQNRGPNEKLFF,TGTGCCAGCAGTGGAGCCCCCCAAAACAGGGGCCCTAATGAAAAACTGTTTTTT,TRBD1,TRBV2,TRBJ1-4,.
CASSWRERVNSPLHF,TGTGCCAGCAGCTGGCGGGAAAGGGTTAATTCCCCCCTCCACTTT,.,TRBV5-4,TRBJ1-6,.
CASSYRTIFQETQYF,TGTGCCAGCAGTTACCGGACAATCTTCCAAGAGACCCAGTACTTC,.,TRBV6-6,TRBJ2-5,.
CASSLDRPGRREKLFF,TGTGCCAGCAGCTTAGATCGGCCAGGGCGACGTGAAAAACTGTTTTTT,.,TRBV11-2,TRBJ1-4,few
CASSLELSQPQHF,TGCGCCAGCAGCTTGGAATTGAGTCAGCCCCAGCATTTT,.,TRBV5-1,TRBJ1-5,.
CASSGEWNTEAFF,TGTGCCAGCAGTGGGGAGTGGAACACTGAAGCTTTCTTT,.,TRBV27,TRBJ1-1,.
CASSYRDGETQYF,TGTGCCAGCAGCTACAGGGATGGGGAGACCCAGTACTTC,.,TRBV5-4,TRBJ2-5,.
CASSQDPPRGGTQETQYF,TGCGCCAGCAGCCAAGACCCGCCGAGGGGGGGGACCCAAGAGACCCAGTACTTC,.,TRBV4-3,TRBJ2-5,.
CASSLARGSSYNEQFF,TGTGCCAGCAGCTTAGCTCGGGGGAGCTCCTACAATGAGCAGTTCTTC,.,TRBV7-2,TRBJ2-1,.
CASFGQGYGYTF,TGCGCCAGCTTCGGACAGGGCTATGGCTACACCTTC,TRBD1,TRBV5-1,TRBJ1-2,.
CASSLGVFRPNQPQHF,TGTGCCAGCAGCTTAGGGGTCTTTAGGCCCAATCAGCCCCAGCATTTT,.,TRBV5-5,TRBJ1-5,few
CASSQDRVALTSGRKNNEQFF,TGTGCCAGCAGCCAAGATCGGGTGGCCTTGACTAGCGGGAGGAAGAACAATGAGCAGTTCTTC,TRBD2,TRBV14,TRBJ2-1,.
CSVPIGGATLNTEAFF,TGCAGCGTTCCGATCGGGGGAGCCACCTTGAACACTGAAGCTTTCTTT,.,TRBV29-1,TRBJ1-1,few
CAISESDHPGDEQFF,TGTGCCATCAGTGAGTCCGATCATCCGGGTGATGAGCAGTTCTTC,.,TRBV10-3,TRBJ2-1,.
CASSLESRGLDEQYF,TGTGCCAGCAGTTTAGAGTCCAGGGGGCTCGACGAGCAGTACTTC,TRBD1,TRBV27,TRBJ2-7,.
CASSLTLGTGHTGELFF,TGTGCCAGCAGCTTAACGTTAGGGACAGGGCACACCGGGGAGCTGTTTTTT,TRBD1,TRBV7-3,TRBJ2-2,.
CASSYSPQGAYGYTF,TGTGCCAGCAGTTACTCACCCCAGGGGGCCTATGGCTACACCTTC,TRBD1,TRBV6-6,TRBJ1-2,.
CASSHFSPARGWTEAFF,TGCGCCAGCTCTCATTTTTCTCCGGCCAGGGGGTGGACTGAAGCTTTCTTT,TRBD1,TRBV5-1,TRBJ1-1,.
CASSENSGLLLMEQFF,TGTGCCAGCAGCGAGAACAGCGGTCTCTTACTAATGGAGCAGTTCTTC,.,TRBV7-2,TRBJ2-1,once
CASSVVSDSQGINSPLHF,TGTGCCAGCAGCGTAGTGTCGGACTCACAGGGGATTAATTCACCCCTCCACTTT,TRBD1,TRBV9,TRBJ1-6,.
CASSPSRLRGAPYEQYF,TGTGCCAGCAGCCCCAGTCGATTGCGGGGGGCCCCCTACGAGCAGTACTTC,TRBD2,TRBV11-2,TRBJ2-7,.
CASSVAQGAMNTEAFF,.,.,TRBV9,TRBJ1-1,once
CASRDFQETQYF,TGTGCCAGCCGGGACTTTCAAGAGACACAGTACTTC,.,TRBV6-5,TRBJ2-5,.
CASNSSGDTDTQYF,TGTGCCAGCAACAGCTCAGGGGACACAGATACGCAGTATTTT,.,TRBV6-1,TRBJ2-3,.
CASSRWKDRGLSNEKLFF,TGTGCCAGCAGCCGGTGGAAGGACAGGGGGCTGAGCAATGAAAAACTGTTTTTT,TRBD1,TRBV28,TRBJ1-4,.
CASSDRGQVVAGNTIYF,TGTGCCAGCAGTGACCGGGGACAGGTAGTGGCTGGAAACACCATATATTTT,TRBD1,TRBV6-4,TRBJ1-3,.
CASSCRRCRAFF,TGTGCCAGCAGCTGTCGGAGATGTAGAGCTTTCTTT,.,TRBV7-8,TRBJ1-1,.
CATSYRLQGRYGYTF,TGTGCCACCAGCTATCGCCTCCAGGGTCGGTATGGCTACACCTTC,.,TRBV15,TRBJ1-2,few
CASTRNTEAFF,TGTGCCAGTACCAGGAACACTGAAGCTTTCTTT,.,TRBV6-4,TRBJ1-1,.
CASSLGAGNYNEQFF,TGCGCCAGCAGCTTGGGGGCGGGGAACTACAATGAGCAGTTCTTC,.,TRBV5-1,TRBJ2-1,.
CASSLVGTVDSNQPQHF,TGTGCCAGCAGCTTAGTTGGGACAGTAGATAGCAATCAGCCCCAGCATTTT,TRBD1,TRBV11-2,TRBJ1-5,.
CASGLVTGLAEIPGELFF,TGTGCTAGTGGTTTGGTAACGGGACTAGCGGAGATACCGGGGGAGCTGTTTTTT,TRBD2,TRBV12-5,TRBJ2-2,.